This T cell receptor (beta chain) was profiled in a study of breast tumors, draining lymph nodes, adjacent tissues. Study outcomes and limitations: Data only fit, rather than demonstrated, lymph node origin of most tumor T cells. Compared with lymph nodes, tumors were less diverse; compared with nontumor tissue, more.

In TCRdb, the multiplex PCR reads were re-called with MiXCR into one record per CDR3 protein. The repertoire holds tens of thousands of distinct CDR3 sequences, roughly three fifths seen once, with 15% to 20% in the top ten. The V gene's germline CDR1 is SGHAT and CDR2 FQNNGV. V trimming: 1 base; J trimming: 2 bases; junction bases outside the gene matches: 5. The CDR3 is 15 amino acids. On this clonotype itself: Its antigen is unidentified.

The V call is TRBV11-2, the J call TRBJ2-7, with TRBD1 matching over 7 bases. This clonotype was obtained from a female donor with breast cancer. Some clones in this sample may be carry-over from other donors' samples. The sample consisted of breast tumor tissue. The CDR3 sequence is CASSLAGTAAYEQYF. The CDR3 DNA reads TGTGCCAGCAGCTTAGCCGGGACAGCGGCCTACGAGCAGTACTTC. The variable domain in full, completed from reference TRBV11-2 and TRBJ2-7, reads EAGVAQSPRYKIIEKRQSVAFWCNPISGHATLYWYQQILGQGPKLLIQFQNNGVVDDSQLPKDRFSAERLKGVDSTLKIQPAKLEDSAVYLCASSLAGTAAYEQYFGPGTRLTVT.